The T cell receptor (beta chain) under discussion was sequenced for a study of shared T cell receptors in the human thymus. V shed 4 bases, J shed 3 bases, and the junction held 7 bases outside the gene matches. The CDR3 loop spans 16 amino acids. Germline CDR1 reads LNHDA; CDR2 reads SQIVND (reference sequence). TCRdb's table, derived via immunoSEQ multiplex PCR, lists solely in-frame clones and lacks some. The sample includes approximately 730,000 clones, approximately 83% of them seen just once. These data are also associated with another study on human thymus T cells.

The genes are TRBV19 and TRBJ2-3, with 10 bases matching TRBD1. The sequenced material came from thymocytes. This receptor was identified in a girl in the first two years of life with a congenital heart defect. For the CDR3, the DNA is TGTGCCAGTAGTACGAGACAGGGGGCAGGGACAGATACGCAGTATTTT. Protein product: CASSTRQGAGTDTQYF.